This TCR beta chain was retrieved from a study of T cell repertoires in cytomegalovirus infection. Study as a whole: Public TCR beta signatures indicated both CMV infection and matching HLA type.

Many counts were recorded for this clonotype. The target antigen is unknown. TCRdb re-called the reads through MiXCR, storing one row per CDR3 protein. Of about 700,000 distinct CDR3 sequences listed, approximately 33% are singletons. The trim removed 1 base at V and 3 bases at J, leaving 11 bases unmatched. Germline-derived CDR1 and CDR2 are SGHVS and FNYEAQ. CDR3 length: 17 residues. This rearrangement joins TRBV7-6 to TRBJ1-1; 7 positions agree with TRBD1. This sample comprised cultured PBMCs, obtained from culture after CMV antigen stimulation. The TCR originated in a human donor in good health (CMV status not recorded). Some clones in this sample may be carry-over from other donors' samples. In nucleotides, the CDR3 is TGTGCCAGCAGCTTAGGAGGTCAGGGAGGGGGCGACACTGAAGCTTTCTTT. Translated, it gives CASSLGGQGGGDTEAFF. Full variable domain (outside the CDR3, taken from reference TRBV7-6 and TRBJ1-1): GAGVSQSPRYKVTKRGQDVALRCDPISGHVSLYWYRQALGQGPEFLTYFNYEAQQDKSGLPNDRFSAERPEGSISTLTIQRTEQRDSAMYRCASSLGGQGGGDTEAFFGQGTRLTVV.